These 7 T cell receptor beta chains came from one sample sequenced in a study of naive and memory T cell subsets. Amplification of ligated cDNA took four PCR rounds with SP2 and nested alpha and beta constant primers. TCRdb re-derived calls from the 5' RACE reads in MiXCR, one entry per CDR3 protein. The sample carries around 56,000 distinct CDR3 sequences, about 8.3% recorded once. TCR cDNA received a 3' ligated oligonucleotide that carried a UMI. The receptor source for this set is a female donor in good health.

This clonotype was counted at least ten times. The chain carries TRBV28 and TRBJ1-5; D ambiguous. This CDR3 spans 13 amino acids. Between the trimmed V and J ends, which lost 6 bases and 5 bases, there was a span of 11 bases. The germline V gene encodes CDR1 MDHEN and CDR2 SYDVKM. The CDR3 nucleotides read TGTGCCAGCAGATCCCCTTGGTATCAGCCCCAGCATTTT. This encodes CASRSPWYQPQHF.

The chain is built from TRBV28 and TRBJ1-5; D remains ambiguous. This CDR3 has 12 residues. Germline-derived CDR1 and CDR2 are MDHEN and SYDVKM. V was clipped by 2 bases and J by 5 bases, with 4 bases between them. The CDR3 DNA reads TGTGCCAGCAGTTTAGGGCATCAGCCCCAGCATTTT. Encoded protein: CASSLGHQPQHF.

This clonotype has only a few counts. The V call is TRBV10-3, the J call TRBJ1-1, with D possibly TRBD1 on 5 matching bases. This CDR3 region has 14 residues. Germline V gene lookup returns CDR1 ENHRY and CDR2 SYGVKD. V dropped 2 bases and J dropped 2 bases, with 9 bases sitting between them. CDR3 DNA sequence: TGTGCCATCAGTGAGGGCAGGGTTAACACTGAAGCTTTCTTT. This translates into CAISEGRVNTEAFF.

The CDR3 loop is CASSDRGLKTQYF. The CDR3 DNA sequence: TGTGCCAGCAGTGACAGGGGGCTGAAGACCCAGTACTTC. The chain couples TRBV6-1 to TRBJ2-5; 8 nucleotides align to TRBD1. This CDR3 is built from 13 residues. The junction had 3 bases not matched to a gene; V was cut back by 3 bases and J by 6 bases. CDR1 and CDR2 from the germline V gene are MNHNS and SASEGT.

This clonotype was recorded at least ten times. The chain couples TRBV29-1 to TRBJ1-1, with 9 bases identical to TRBD1. V lost 4 bases to trimming and J lost 5 bases; unmatched junction nucleotides: 8. This CDR3 region has 14 residues. The V gene's germline CDR1 is SQVTM and CDR2 ANQGSEA. The CDR3 here is CSVVGGQGPTEAFF. In DNA form, the CDR3 reads TGCAGCGTTGTGGGTGGACAGGGGCCTACTGAAGCTTTCTTT.

This clonotype has a count of ten or more. This chain connects TRBV6-2 or TRBV6-3 to TRBJ2-1; D remains unclear. CDR1 and CDR2 (germline): MNHEY, SVGEGT. With 10 bases removed from V and 6 bases from J, the gap between germline ends came to 10 bases. The CDR3 covers 11 residues. Written as DNA, the CDR3 is TGTGCCACCTCGGCCATCAATGAGCAGTTCTTC. Translation gives CATSAINEQFF.

This clonotype was observed at least ten times. V and J are TRBV12-3 or TRBV12-4 and TRBJ1-6, with D perhaps matching TRBD1 (5 bases). Between the trimmed V and J ends, which lost 2 bases and 9 bases, there was a span of 14 bases. There are 15 residues in the CDR3. The CDR3 reads CASSLRPGPVSPLHF. The DNA for the CDR3 is TGTGCCAGCAGTTTAAGGCCGGGACCGGTTTCACCCCTCCACTTT.